This T cell receptor beta chain comes out of a study of blood T cell repertoires in COVID-19. Turning to the study itself: Acute-phase and convalescent COVID-19 samples originated in the United States, Italy and Spain. T cells, B-cell-depleted T cells, or PBMCs provided the cDNA or gDNA that served as material.

Trimming stripped 3 bases from V and 8 bases from J, with 11 bases between. Germline CDR1 SGHTA, CDR2 FQGNSA. The CDR3 extends over 13 amino acids. Those enrolled in Seattle joined during active infection and were followed longitudinally afterward. Original analysis: Amplification of reference gene primers provided the estimated nucleated cell counts. Measured with immunoSEQ multiplex PCR; TCRdb has only the in-frame clones, and not every one. Clonal size and the V and J genes are those of that table, whereas D and trimming came from the DNA. The sample includes tens of thousands of clones, around 86% of them seen just once.

The clonotype was recovered from a man in his fifties or sixties with COVID-19, enrolled during active disease. The V call is TRBV7-2, the J call TRBJ2-1; TRBD1 is a possible D gene (5 bases). The sequenced sample consisted of peripheral blood. CDR3 DNA sequence: TGTGCCAGCAGCTTCCAGGGTGGGGATGAGCAGTTCTTC. Translating gives CASSFQGGDEQFF.